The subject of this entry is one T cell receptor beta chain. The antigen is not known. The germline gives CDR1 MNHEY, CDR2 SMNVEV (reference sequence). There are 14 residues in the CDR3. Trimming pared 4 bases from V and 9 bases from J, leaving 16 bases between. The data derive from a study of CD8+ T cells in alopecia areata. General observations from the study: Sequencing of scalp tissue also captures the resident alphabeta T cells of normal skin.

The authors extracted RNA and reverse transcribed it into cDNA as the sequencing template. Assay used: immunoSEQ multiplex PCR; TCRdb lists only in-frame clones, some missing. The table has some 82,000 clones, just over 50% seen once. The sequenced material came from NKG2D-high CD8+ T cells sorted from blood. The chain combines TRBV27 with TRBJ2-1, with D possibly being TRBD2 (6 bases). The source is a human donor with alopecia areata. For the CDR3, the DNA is TGTGCCAGCAGTTCGGCGGGGACTTGGGGTGAGCAGTTCTTC. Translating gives CASSSAGTWGEQFF.